These 13 T cell receptor beta chains originate from one sample sequenced in a study of blood T cell repertoires in COVID-19. The repertoire was sequenced with immunoSEQ multiplex PCR; TCRdb's copy has only in-frame clones and lacks some. In the table there are about 360,000 clones, around 87% of which are singletons. The sequencing input was PBMCs or T cells enriched from blood (not recorded which). Source of these receptors: a man younger than 40 who had recovered from COVID-19.

The chain uses TRBV30 and TRBJ2-7; D might be TRBD2 (5 bases). The CDR3 is 14 residues long. The germline V gene has CDR1 GTSNPN and CDR2 SVGIG (reference sequence). Trimming took off 6 bases at V and 4 bases at J, with 19 bases between the two ends. This CDR3 reads CACSEGRSAYEQYF. CDR3 nucleotides: TGTGCCTGCTCAGAGGGCCGGTCAGCGTACGAGCAGTACTTC.

The V call is TRBV4-2, the J call TRBJ2-5, with TRBD2 identical over 10 bases. The CDR3 length is 15 residues. Germline-derived CDR1 and CDR2 are LGHNA and YNFKEQ. With 3 bases clipped from V and 2 bases from J, the junction kept 3 bases outside the gene matches. The CDR3 protein is CASSHLSGGQETQYF. Written as DNA, the CDR3 is TGTGCCAGCAGCCATCTTAGCGGGGGGCAAGAGACCCAGTACTTC.

On this clone itself: The sample has other DNA sequences that encode this CDR3 too. The CDR3 reads CASRRTGGETQYF. As DNA, the CDR3 is TGTGCCAGTAGGAGGACAGGCGGCGAGACCCAGTACTTC. This chain links TRBV19 with TRBJ2-5, with TRBD1 matching 7 bases. The ends lost 6 bases at V and 5 bases at J; junction bases unmatched: 6. This CDR3 spans 13 amino acids. Per germline, CDR1 LNHDA and CDR2 SQIVND (reference sequence).

J is TRBJ2-7 and V is TRBV3-1 (or the pseudogene TRBV3-2); D remains ambiguous. The V and J ends lost 5 bases and 3 bases respectively, with 8 bases between them. In germline, CDR1 is LGHDT, CDR2 YNNKEL (reference sequence). This CDR3 has 12 residues. The CDR3 protein is CASSSTYYEQYF. The CDR3, as DNA: TGTGCCAGCAGCTCGACTTACTACGAGCAGTACTTC.

The CDR3 DNA is TGTGCCAGCAGCCTCCGACAGAACAATCAGCCCCAGCATTTT. It specifies CASSLRQNNQPQHF. The rearrangement links TRBV5-8 to TRBJ1-5; D is possibly TRBD1 (5 bases). CDR1 is SGHTS and CDR2 is YDEGEE in the germline V gene. The CDR3 is 14 amino acids. V was cut by 4 bases and J by 3 bases, with 11 bases left in between.

The sample holds one count of this clone. The chain has TRBV6-5 and TRBJ1-5, with D unclear. The CDR3 consists of 13 residues. Germline assignment: CDR1 MNHEY and CDR2 SVGAGI. V was shortened by 6 bases and J by 4 bases, with 10 bases between the two germline ends. The CDR3 DNA sequence: TGTGCCAGCAGCCCAGGATTAAATCAGCCCCAGCATTTT. Its translation is CASSPGLNQPQHF.

The rearrangement links TRBV3-1 (or the pseudogene TRBV3-2) to TRBJ2-7, with D possibly TRBD2 on 5 matching bases. The V gene's germline CDR1 is LGHDT and CDR2 YNNKEL (reference sequence). CDR3 length: 14 residues. V lost 6 bases, J lost 2 bases, and 14 bases lay in between. In DNA form, the CDR3 reads TGTGCCAGCAGTCCCAGAGGGTTGGCCTACGAGCAGTACTTC. Its translation is CASSPRGLAYEQYF.

This chain uses TRBV5-6 with TRBJ2-2; 8 bases match TRBD1. The CDR3 is 15 residues long. V was pared by 2 bases and J by 3 bases, with 3 bases of the junction left unmatched. Per germline, CDR1 SGHDT and CDR2 YYEEEE. The CDR3, as DNA: TGTGCCAGCAGCTTCGGACAGGGTGACACCGGGGAGCTGTTTTTT. Amino acid sequence: CASSFGQGDTGELFF.

This clone was observed a handful of times. This chain uses TRBV19 with TRBJ2-1; 7 bases match TRBD1. V lost 5 bases, J lost 9 bases, and 10 bases stayed unmatched. The CDR3 is made up of 14 amino acids. The germline CDR1 and CDR2 sequences are LNHDA and SQIVND (reference sequence). Written as DNA, the CDR3 is TGTGCCAGTAGTGCAACGACAGGGTCCTCTGAGCAGTTCTTC. Amino acids: CASSATTGSSEQFF.

V gene TRBV10-2 combines with J gene TRBJ2-7; 7 nucleotides align to TRBD1. Per germline, CDR1 WSHSY and CDR2 SAAADI. Trimming took 8 bases from V and 2 from J; bases not matched to a gene: 3. CDR3 size: 12 residues. CDR3: CASGDSTYEQYF. The CDR3 DNA reads as TGCGCCAGCGGGGACAGTACCTACGAGCAGTACTTC.

The chain is built from TRBV9 and TRBJ2-7; the match to TRBD1 covers 7 bases. Germline values: CDR1 SGDLS, CDR2 YYNGEE. The CDR3 extends over 15 amino acids. Trimming cost V 3 bases and J 1 base; bases outside gene matches: 7. Written as DNA, the CDR3 is TGTGCCAGCAGCGAGGGACAGTCGCCTTCCTACGAGCAGTACTTC. Residues: CASSEGQSPSYEQYF.

The V call is TRBV7-2, the J call TRBJ2-5, with a weak D call TRBD1 (6 bases). V shed 5 bases and J shed 4 bases, with 11 bases lying between them. Germline V gives CDR1 SGHTA, CDR2 FQGNSA. This CDR3 contains 13 residues. The CDR3 protein is CASSIVRGETQYF. Written as DNA, the CDR3 is TGTGCCAGCAGCATTGTCAGGGGAGAGACCCAGTACTTC. Using reference TRBV7-2 and TRBJ2-5 for the parts outside the CDR3, the full variable domain is GAGVSQSPSNKVTEKGKDVELRCDPISGHTALYWYRQSLGQGLEFLIYFQGNSAPDKSGLPSDRFSAERTGGSVSTLTIQRTQQEDSAVYLCASSIVRGETQYFGPGTRLLVL.

The count of this clone is one. The chain carries TRBV5-6 and TRBJ2-1; TRBD1 aligns across 9 bases. The CDR3 loop spans 15 amino acids. The germline V gene has CDR1 SGHDT and CDR2 YYEEEE. With 5 bases clipped from V and 2 bases from J, the junction kept 5 bases outside the gene matches. CDR3 in amino acids: CASRGRDRAYNEQFF. The CDR3 coding sequence is TGTGCCAGCAGGGGTCGGGACAGGGCCTACAATGAGCAGTTCTTC.